These T cell receptor beta chains were read from a single sample in a study of cytomegalovirus exposure and HLA in healthy donors. Method: immunoSEQ multiplex PCR; TCRdb's copy keeps in-frame clones and lacks some. The sample contains about 350,000 clones, about 85% of which appear only once. The sample taken for sequencing was PBMCs. Every receptor here comes from a woman aged 25 to 39 in good health and CMV-seropositive. Each CDR3 is given with its conserved first and last residue. The D gene is left open where the match is weak. Expanded clones get a size class; other rows say once, few or many, or leave the size out.

TRBJ2-7 - TRBV6-5 - CASSYSTKEQYF TGTGCCAGCAGTTACTCAACAAAGGAGCAGTACTTC
TRBJ2-7 - TRBV5-4 TRBD2 CASSQGLTTYEQYF TGTGCCAGCAGCCAGGGACTAACGACCTACGAGCAGTACTTC
TRBJ2-5 - TRBV2 - CASSGGNQETQYF TGTGCCAGCAGTGGGGGTAACCAAGAGACCCAGTACTTC
TRBJ2-3 - TRBV28 TRBD2 CASSFPVSGRANHVGTDTQYF TGTGCCAGCAGTTTTCCGGTTAGCGGGAGGGCTAATCATGTCGGCACAGATACGCAGTATTTT
TRBJ1-5 - TRBV2 - CASSSYRDQPQHF TGTGCCAGCAGTTCTTACAGGGACCAGCCCCAGCATTTT
TRBJ2-7 once TRBV11-2 TRBD1 CASSFGQGGEQYF TGTGCCAGCAGCTTTGGACAGGGGGGGGAGCAGTACTTC
TRBJ2-7 - TRBV4-1 TRBD1 CASSLSPGQGLYEQYF TGCGCCAGCAGCCTTTCCCCGGGACAGGGATTATACGAGCAGTACTTC
TRBJ1-1 - TRBV6-5 TRBD1 CASSYGDRVLTEAFF TGTGCCAGCAGTTACGGGGACAGGGTGCTCACTGAAGCTTTCTTT
TRBJ2-1 - TRBV7-7 - CASSLGPSSYNEQFF TGTGCCAGCAGCTTAGGGCCGAGCTCCTACAATGAGCAGTTCTTC
TRBJ2-1 - TRBV10-3 TRBD2 CAISSGGAGEQFF TGTGCCATCAGTAGCGGGGGGGCCGGAGAGCAGTTCTTC
TRBJ1-6 few TRBV7-3 - CASSLGAGDSPLHF TGTGCCAGCAGCTTAGGCGCAGGAGATTCACCCCTCCACTTT
TRBJ1-1 many TRBV23-1 - CASSRRRTEAFF TGCGCCAGCAGTCGCAGACGAACTGAAGCTTTCTTT